This T cell receptor (beta chain) was sequenced in a study of blood T cell repertoires in COVID-19 (dated by TCRdb to the early 2020s). Regarding the study in general: Samples covering the acute and convalescent phases of COVID-19 were provided by collaborators in the United States, Italy and Spain. The prospective study material was composed of cDNA or gDNA derived from T cells, B-cell-depleted T cells, or PBMCs. Subjects who had been exposed to COVID-19, were actively infected with it, or had recovered from it provided the deeply sampled blood TCRbeta repertoires that made up the dataset. The repertoires were released in a freely available public database meant as a resource for research on the immune response to SARS-CoV-2. The samples were drawn from two sources: the first 160 participants of the ongoing ImmuneRACE study, and 950 to 1,500 subjects contributed by 6 global collaborators. Nearly every sample came with metadata listing a de-identified subject ID, COVID-19 status, age in years and sex. Where HLA class I and class II types were available, the types were taken from metadata supplied by the sample provider, not from assay-based typing. The study at large found these results: How much clinical and demographic metadata was included differed by source and by participant, and the metadata was provided uncurated.

This clone showed up just a few times. Its antigen is still unknown. No clone much larger than this one lies a single base away; base qualities are absent. Each collaborating institution followed its own protocols to collect whole blood in K2EDTA tubes. For TCRbeta analysis, collaborators shipped samples as frozen whole blood, isolated PBMCs, or DNA extracted from either of those sample types. TCRbeta CDR3 regions were amplified from genomic DNA by means of the immunoSEQ Assay, a bias-controlled multiplex PCR. Processing in the source paper ran as follows. The number of nucleated cells in each sample was estimated from the amplification of reference gene primers within the assay. Sequence reads were collapsed and filtered to measure the absolute abundance of every unique TCRbeta CDR3 rearrangement. For each sample, productive Simpson clonality was calculated by taking the square root of Simpson's diversity index across productive rearrangements. TCRdb re-hosts the immuneACCESS table, in-frame sequences only. Its copies lack some clones; in the studies checked, an unresolved V gene accounts for under half of them, and the cause for the rest is not known. V, J and clone size are taken as reported in that table, and D and trimming were inferred from the DNA itself. The sample includes about 180,000 clones, with around 80% observed a single time. The ten top clones hold roughly 7.1% of the sample.

The junction carries 14 bases between V and J, which are trimmed by 5 bases and 3 bases respectively. The germline V gene (reference sequence) gives CDR1 as GTSNPN and CDR2 as SVGIG. The CDR3 spans 13 residues, from the cysteine through the phenylalanine. CDR3 DNA is the only sequence kept; it has 39 bases, read in frame from the first base. The rearrangement combines TRBV30 with TRBJ2-7; the D region possibly corresponds to TRBD1 (6 bases align). The sequenced material came from peripheral blood. This TCR was recovered from a human donor in a cohort sampled during active COVID-19. Here is the DNA: TGTGCCTGGGAACAGGGAAGGGGCTACGAGCAGTACTTC. The translation is CAWEQGRGYEQYF.